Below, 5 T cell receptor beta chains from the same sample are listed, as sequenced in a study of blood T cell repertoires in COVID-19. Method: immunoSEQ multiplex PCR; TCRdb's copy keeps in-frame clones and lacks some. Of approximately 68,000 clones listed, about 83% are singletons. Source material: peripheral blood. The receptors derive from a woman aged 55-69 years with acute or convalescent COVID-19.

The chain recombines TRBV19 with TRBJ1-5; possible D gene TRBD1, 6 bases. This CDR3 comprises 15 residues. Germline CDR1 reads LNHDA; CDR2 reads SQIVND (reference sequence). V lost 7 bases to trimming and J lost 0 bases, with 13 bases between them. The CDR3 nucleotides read TGTGCCAGTACCATGGGAGGGGGTAGCAATCAGCCCCAGCATTTT. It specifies CASTMGGGSNQPQHF.

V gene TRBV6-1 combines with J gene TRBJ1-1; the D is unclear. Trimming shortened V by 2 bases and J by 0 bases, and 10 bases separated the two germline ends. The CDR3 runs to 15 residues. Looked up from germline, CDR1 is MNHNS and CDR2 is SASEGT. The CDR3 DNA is TGTGCCAGCAGTGAACTCAGTACCCTGAACACTGAAGCTTTCTTT. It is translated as CASSELSTLNTEAFF.

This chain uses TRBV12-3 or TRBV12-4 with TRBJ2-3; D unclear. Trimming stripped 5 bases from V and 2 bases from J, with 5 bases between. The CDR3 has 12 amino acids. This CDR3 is CASSLYTDTQYF. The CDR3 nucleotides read TGTGCCAGCAGTCTTTACACAGATACGCAGTATTTT.

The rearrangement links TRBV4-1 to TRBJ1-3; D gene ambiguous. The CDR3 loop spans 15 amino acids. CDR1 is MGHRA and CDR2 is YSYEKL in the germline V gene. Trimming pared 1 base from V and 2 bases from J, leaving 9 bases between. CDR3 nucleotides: TGCGCCAGCAGCCAAGGGAGCGGCCCTGGAAACACCATATATTTT. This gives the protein CASSQGSGPGNTIYF.

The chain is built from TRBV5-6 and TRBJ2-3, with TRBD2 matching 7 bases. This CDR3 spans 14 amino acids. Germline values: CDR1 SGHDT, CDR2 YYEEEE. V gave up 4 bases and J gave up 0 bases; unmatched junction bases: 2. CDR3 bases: TGTGCCAGCAGCCGGGGGGTAAGCACAGATACGCAGTATTTT. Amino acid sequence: CASSRGVSTDTQYF.